This passage covers 24 T cell receptor beta chains from one sample sequenced in a study of a mutant IDH1 vaccine in newly diagnosed glioma. These receptors have no known antigen. Documented time point: week 35, safety follow-up. The vaccine gave 300 ug of a 20-mer mutant IDH1 peptide subcutaneously per dose. Repertoires were generated with immunoSEQ multiplex PCR, while TCRdb's copy carries only in-frame clones and drops some. The sample shows tens of thousands of clones, 70% to 85% of them seen only once. Sequencing was performed on PBMCs, taken from a glioma patient whose treatment included an IDH1 peptide vaccine. The source of these receptors is a man aged 25-40 years with glioma.

The genes are TRBV15 and TRBJ1-1, with 8 nucleotides matching TRBD1. Germline lookup yields CDR1 LNHNV and CDR2 YYDKDF (reference sequence). V trimming: 0 bases; J trimming: 6 bases; junction bases outside the gene matches: 12. This CDR3 has 17 residues. CDR3 bases: TGTGCCACCAGCAGAGACCACGTTGGACAGGGTTTGGCTGAAGCTTTCTTT. Its translation: CATSRDHVGQGLAEAFF.

This sequence joins TRBV5-1 and TRBJ1-4, with TRBD1 matching 7 bases. The CDR3 is made up of 14 amino acids. Losses at the gene ends were 4 bases for V and 2 bases for J; bases not matched to a gene: 2. The germline CDR1 and CDR2 sequences are SGHRS and YFSETQ. CDR3 nucleotide sequence: TGCGCCAGCAGCCTGACAGGGACTAATGAAAAACTGTTTTTT. Amino acid sequence: CASSLTGTNEKLFF. Supplemented by reference TRBV5-1 and TRBJ1-4, the full variable domain reads KAGVTQTPRYLIKTRGQQVTLSCSPISGHRSVSWYQQTPGQGLQFLFEYFSETQRNKGNFPGRFSGRQFSNSRSEMNVSTLELGDSALYLCASSLTGTNEKLFFGSGTQLSVL.

The rearrangement links TRBV5-1 to TRBJ2-3; weak D call: TRBD2 (6 bases). V lost 2 bases to trimming and J lost 3 bases, with 10 bases between them. This CDR3 has 14 residues. The germline CDR1 and CDR2 sequences are SGHRS and YFSETQ. The DNA of the CDR3 is TGCGCCAGCAGCTTAAGCGGGTATACAGATACGCAGTATTTT. Translating it yields CASSLSGYTDTQYF.

The V and J genes are TRBV10-3 and TRBJ1-1; 10 bases are shared with TRBD1. Germline trimming cut 7 bases from V and 2 bases from J; bases unmatched to any gene: 4. From germline, CDR1 is ENHRY and CDR2 SYGVKD. CDR3 length: 14 residues. The CDR3 nucleotides read TGTGCCATCAAAGGACAGGGGGAAAACACTGAAGCTTTCTTT. Encoded protein: CAIKGQGENTEAFF.

The chain links TRBV5-4 to TRBJ2-1; 15 nucleotides align to TRBD2. Looked up from germline, CDR1 is SGHNT and CDR2 is YYREEE (reference sequence). J lost 5 bases, V lost 2 bases, and 2 bases had no gene match. This CDR3 has 16 amino acids. CDR3 DNA: TGTGCCAGCAGCTTCGGGACTAGCGGGAGGCACAATGAGCAGTTCTTC. Its translation: CASSFGTSGRHNEQFF.

A word on this clone: A junction end diverges from the germline sequence, so it may reflect a read error. The chain combines TRBV5-5 with TRBJ2-7; D gene unclear. Germline V lookup: CDR1 SGHKS, CDR2 YYEKEE (reference sequence). The CDR3 sequence is 12 residues long. CDR3 sequence: CASRLAGYEQYF. CDR3 bases: TGTGCCAGCAGATTGGCCGGCTACGAGCAGTACTTC.

This chain links TRBV5-4 with TRBJ2-3, with TRBD2 identical over 14 bases. CDR3 length: 16 amino acids. Per the germline V gene, CDR1 is SGHNT and CDR2 is YYREEE (reference sequence). V lost 4 bases and J lost 8; bases outside the gene matches: 9. CDR3 DNA: TGTGCCAGCAGCCCCGGACTAGCGGGAGGCCTAGGTACGCAGTATTTT. It codes for CASSPGLAGGLGTQYF. Using reference TRBV5-4 and TRBJ2-3 for the parts outside the CDR3, the full variable domain is ETGVTQSPTHLIKTRGQQVTLRCSSQSGHNTVSWYQQALGQGPQFIFQYYREEENGRGNFPPRFSGLQFPNYSSELNVNALELDDSALYLCASSPGLAGGLGTQYFGPGTRLTVL.

This clone was detected a few times. The chain is built from TRBV29-1 and TRBJ1-1; D not resolved. The germline V and J ends were trimmed by 7 bases and 1 base, with 10 bases remaining between them. Germline V lookup: CDR1 SQVTM, CDR2 ANQGSEA. There are 12 residues in the CDR3. The CDR3 reads CSAPLTNTEAFF. The CDR3 DNA reads TGCAGCGCCCCTCTAACGAACACTGAAGCTTTCTTT.

The chain joins TRBV5-4 to TRBJ2-1, with 9 bases fitting TRBD1. CDR3 length equals 16 residues. Per the germline V gene, CDR1 is SGHNT and CDR2 is YYREEE (reference sequence). V dropped 3 bases and J dropped 5; count of bases not matched to a gene: 9. CDR3 sequence: CASSSPGDRVDNEQFF. The CDR3 DNA reads TGTGCCAGCAGCTCGCCTGGGGACAGGGTGGACAATGAGCAGTTCTTC.

The chain employs TRBV9 and TRBJ1-3; unclear D gene. CDR3 size: 13 residues. CDR1 SGDLS and CDR2 YYNGEE come from the germline V gene. V lost 3 bases and J 3 bases, leaving 7 bases between the germline ends. The DNA for the CDR3 is TGTGCCAGCAGCGCCAGACTTGGAAACACCATATATTTT. It translates to CASSARLGNTIYF.

J is TRBJ2-5 and V is TRBV5-1; 11 bases are a match to TRBD1. The last part of the DNA fits TRBJ2-7 better; the J call may be wrong. The germline V gene encodes CDR1 SGHRS and CDR2 YFSETQ. This CDR3 region has 14 residues. The CDR3 sequence is CASSRDRGNYEQYF. CDR3 nucleotide sequence: TGCGCCAGCAGCCGGGACAGGGGGAACTACGAGCAGTACTTC.

This chain links TRBV9 with TRBJ2-5; D possibly corresponds to TRBD1 (5 bases). CDR1 SGDLS and CDR2 YYNGEE come from the germline V gene. The CDR3 has 16 residues. Trimming removed 4 bases from V and 2 bases from J, with 18 bases in between. In DNA, the CDR3 is TGTGCCAGCAGCCCTCCGGACATTAATACACAAGAGACCCAGTACTTC. Its protein is CASSPPDINTQETQYF.

The CDR3 region has the DNA TGTGCCAGCAGTGAATATGACAGTCCAAGCTCCTACAATGAGCAGTTCTTC. Residues: CASSEYDSPSSYNEQFF. The chain employs TRBV25-1 and TRBJ2-1; D may be TRBD1 (5 bases). Trimming removed 0 bases at V and 0 bases at J, with 12 bases between. This CDR3 has 17 residues. CDR1 and CDR2 from the germline V gene are MGHDK and SYGVNS.

This rearrangement joins TRBV5-1 to TRBJ2-1; TRBD1 or TRBD2 may be the D gene (6 bases each). Germline V gene sequence: CDR1 SGHRS, CDR2 YFSETQ. Trimming removed 3 bases from V and 0 bases from J, with 13 bases in between. This CDR3 is built from 16 residues. This CDR3 is CASSSGGLGSYNEQFF. DNA of the CDR3: TGCGCCAGCAGCTCCGGGGGCCTGGGCTCCTACAATGAGCAGTTCTTC.

The rearrangement uses TRBV4-1 and TRBJ2-1; TRBD2 matches at 9 bases. This CDR3 contains 16 residues. V trimming: 1 base; J trimming: 8 bases; junction bases outside the gene matches: 9. The germline gives CDR1 MGHRA, CDR2 YSYEKL. CDR3: CASSQGRASGKYEQFF. The CDR3 DNA follows: TGCGCCAGCAGCCAAGGGAGGGCTAGCGGGAAGTATGAGCAGTTCTTC.

The genes are TRBV5-4 and TRBJ2-7; D ambiguous. The CDR3 runs 13 residues. Deletions cut 2 bases from V and 1 base from J, with 7 bases between. Germline CDR1 SGHNT, CDR2 YYREEE (reference sequence). The CDR3 loop is CASSFRQSYEQYF. The CDR3 nucleotides are TGTGCCAGCAGCTTTCGGCAGTCCTACGAGCAGTACTTC.

Relative to its sample, this clone is medium-sized. The CDR3 bases are TGCGCCAGCAGCTTCGGGACAGGGGGCTACGAGCAGTACTTC. Residues: CASSFGTGGYEQYF. This rearrangement joins TRBV5-1 to TRBJ2-7, with TRBD1 identical over 11 bases. V gave up 2 bases and J gave up 3 bases; unmatched junction bases: 1. CDR3 length: 14 amino acids. CDR1 SGHRS and CDR2 YFSETQ come from the germline V gene.

The table lists this clone with a count of one. The chain couples TRBV5-5 to TRBJ2-5, with TRBD1 identical over 8 bases. The length of the CDR3 is 15 residues. V gave up 3 bases and J gave up 5 bases; unmatched junction bases: 9. Looked up from germline, CDR1 is SGHKS and CDR2 is YYEKEE (reference sequence). CDR3 in amino acids: CASSWATGAGETQYF. CDR3 DNA sequence: TGTGCCAGCAGCTGGGCGACAGGGGCGGGGGAGACCCAGTACTTC.

This clone appeared once. This sequence joins TRBV4-1 and TRBJ1-2; 8 positions match TRBD1. The length of the CDR3 is 15 residues. Germline V gene lookup returns CDR1 MGHRA and CDR2 YSYEKL. V dropped 0 bases and J dropped 5; count of bases not matched to a gene: 5. CDR3 coding DNA: TGCGCCAGCAGCCAAGATCAGGGGGCAGAATATGGCTACACCTTC. It is translated as CASSQDQGAEYGYTF.

The gene calls are TRBV5-1 and TRBJ2-1; 10 bases align to TRBD1. Trimming took 1 base from V and 9 from J; bases not matched to a gene: 7. The germline V gene has CDR1 SGHRS and CDR2 YFSETQ. The CDR3 loop spans 15 amino acids. CDR3 DNA sequence: TGCGCCAGCAGCTTGTTAGGGACAGGGGAACTTGAGCAGTTCTTC. It encodes CASSLLGTGELEQFF.

This clone occurred once. The V call is TRBV2, the J call TRBJ2-3; 9 bases match TRBD2. This CDR3 has 16 amino acids. The V segment lost 2 bases and the J segment 5 bases; nucleotides outside the gene matches: 8. Germline CDR1 is SNHLY and CDR2 is FYNNEI. The chain's CDR3 is CASSERASGIGDTQYF. The CDR3 DNA reads TGTGCCAGCAGTGAAAGGGCTAGCGGGATTGGAGATACGCAGTATTTT.

This chain links TRBV4-1 with TRBJ2-7, with 7 nucleotides matching TRBD1. The CDR3 has 16 residues. With V trimmed by 0 bases and J by 3 bases, 8 bases remained unmatched. The germline V gene encodes CDR1 MGHRA and CDR2 YSYEKL. CDR3 residues: CASSQDWTGALYEQYF. CDR3 in DNA: TGCGCCAGCAGCCAAGATTGGACAGGAGCTCTCTACGAGCAGTACTTC.

The chain employs TRBV19 and TRBJ2-5; tentative D call: TRBD2 (5 bases). Germline V gives CDR1 LNHDA, CDR2 SQIVND (reference sequence). The CDR3 loop spans 14 amino acids. V shed 5 bases and J shed 5 bases, with 15 bases lying between them. The CDR3 here is CASSARRRVETQYF. For the CDR3, the DNA is TGTGCCAGTAGTGCCCGCAGGCGGGTGGAGACCCAGTACTTC.

V gene TRBV19 combines with J gene TRBJ2-5, with TRBD2 identical over 13 bases. Trimming cost V 1 base and J 6 bases; bases outside gene matches: 5. Germline lookup yields CDR1 LNHDA and CDR2 SQIVND (reference sequence). CDR3 length: 16 residues. CDR3 sequence reads: CASSIGTSGSGKTQYF. In nucleotides, the CDR3 is TGTGCCAGTAGTATAGGGACTAGCGGGAGCGGAAAGACCCAGTACTTC.